This record concerns one T cell receptor beta chain sequence. The data are from a study of memory CD4+ T cells and cytomegalovirus serostatus. Study in general: Healthy Belgian adult donors included nine or ten CMV-positive and 24 CMV-negative people.

The sort gate was single viable CD3+CD4+CD8-CD45RO+ cells for memory CD4+ T cells. Assay: immunoSEQ multiplex PCR; the TCRdb copy retains only in-frame clones and omits some. The sample contains 50,000 or so clones, around 83% of which appear only once. Trimming shortened V by 6 bases and J by 10 bases, and 4 bases separated the two germline ends. The germline gives CDR1 MRHNA, CDR2 SNTAGT. The CDR3 is 10 residues long. The sequence was obtained from an adult in good health and CMV-seropositive. The rearrangement links TRBV6-4 to TRBJ1-6, with D hard to call. The specimen was memory CD4+ T cells from blood. CDR3 sequence reads: CASRGSPLHF. In nucleotides, the CDR3 is TGTGCCAGCAGGGGCTCACCCCTCCACTTT.